The T cell receptor beta chain described here comes from a study of blood T cell repertoires in COVID-19. About the research overall: There were acute and convalescent COVID-19 samples, and they came from the United States, Italy and Spain. Sample material is recorded as cDNA or gDNA derived from T cells, B-cell-depleted T cells, or PBMCs.

In the source study's methods: How many nucleated cells were present was estimated from reference gene primer amplification. The repertoire was sequenced with immunoSEQ multiplex PCR; TCRdb's copy has only in-frame clones and lacks some. V, J and clone size derive from that table, while D and trimming were established from the DNA sequence. The data show around 300,000 clones, about nine tenths seen once. Germline CDR1 reads SGHDT; CDR2 reads YYEEEE. J lost 4 bases, V lost 4 bases, and 6 bases had no gene match. The length of the CDR3 is 14 residues. The TCR comes from a woman aged 30 to 39 with active or convalescent COVID-19. Sequenced input: peripheral blood. The rearrangement uses TRBV5-6 and TRBJ1-2; 8 nucleotides agree with TRBD1. CDR3 residues: CASSPGQAGYGYTF. The CDR3 bases are TGTGCCAGCAGCCCGGGACAGGCGGGCTATGGCTACACCTTC.